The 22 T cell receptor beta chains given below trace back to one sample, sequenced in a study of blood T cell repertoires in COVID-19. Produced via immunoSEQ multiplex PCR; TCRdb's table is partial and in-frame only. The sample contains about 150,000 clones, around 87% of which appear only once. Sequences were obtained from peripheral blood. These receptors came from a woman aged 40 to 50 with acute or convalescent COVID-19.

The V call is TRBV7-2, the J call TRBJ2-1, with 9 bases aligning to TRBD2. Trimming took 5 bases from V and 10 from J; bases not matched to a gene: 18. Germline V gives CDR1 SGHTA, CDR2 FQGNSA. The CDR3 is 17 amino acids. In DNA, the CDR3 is TGTGCCAGCAGCCTAACCTCGACTAGCGGCTATGGTCTCGAGCAGTTCTTC. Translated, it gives CASSLTSTSGYGLEQFF.

The CDR3 reads CASSQVAGGLTGELFF. The CDR3 nucleotides are TGTGCCAGCAGCCAAGTAGCGGGGGGGCTCACCGGGGAGCTGTTTTTT. The chain links TRBV4-2 to TRBJ2-2, with 11 bases aligning to TRBD2. Germline lookup yields CDR1 LGHNA and CDR2 YNFKEQ. The CDR3 sequence is 16 residues long. After removal of 1 base from V and 4 bases from J, the junction contained 2 bases not matched to a gene.

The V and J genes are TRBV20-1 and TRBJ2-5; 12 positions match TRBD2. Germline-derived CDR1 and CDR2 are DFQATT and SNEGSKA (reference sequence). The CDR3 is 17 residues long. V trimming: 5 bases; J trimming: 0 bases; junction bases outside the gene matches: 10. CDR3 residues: CSARDRLAGAYQETQYF. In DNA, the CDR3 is TGCAGTGCTCGTGATCGACTAGCGGGAGCTTACCAAGAGACCCAGTACTTC.

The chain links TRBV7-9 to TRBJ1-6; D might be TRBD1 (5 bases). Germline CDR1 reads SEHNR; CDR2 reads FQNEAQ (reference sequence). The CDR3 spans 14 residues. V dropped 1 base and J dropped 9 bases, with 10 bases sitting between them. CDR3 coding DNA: TGTGCCAGCAGCTTAGGCCAGGGAAGTTCACCCCTCCACTTT. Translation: CASSLGQGSSPLHF.

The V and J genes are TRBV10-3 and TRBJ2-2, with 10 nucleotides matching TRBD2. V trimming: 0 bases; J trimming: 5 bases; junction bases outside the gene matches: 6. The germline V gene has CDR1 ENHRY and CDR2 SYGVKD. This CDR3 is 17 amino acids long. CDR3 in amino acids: CAISESAGLARTGELFF. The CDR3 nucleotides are TGTGCCATCAGTGAGTCGGCGGGACTAGCGAGAACCGGGGAGCTGTTTTTT.

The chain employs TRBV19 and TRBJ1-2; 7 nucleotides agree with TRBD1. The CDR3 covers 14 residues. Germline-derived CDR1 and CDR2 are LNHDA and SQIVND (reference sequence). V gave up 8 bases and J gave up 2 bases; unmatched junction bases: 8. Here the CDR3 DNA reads TGTGCCAGTCAAAACAGGGGTTACAACTATGGCTACACCTTC. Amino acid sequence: CASQNRGYNYGYTF.

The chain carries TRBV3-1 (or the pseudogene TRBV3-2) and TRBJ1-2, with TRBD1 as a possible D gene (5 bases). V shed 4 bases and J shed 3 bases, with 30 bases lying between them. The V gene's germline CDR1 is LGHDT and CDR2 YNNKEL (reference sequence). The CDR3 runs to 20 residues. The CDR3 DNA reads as TGTGCCAGCAGCCCTCATCCCGGGTACAGGACTCCGGGGGTCTACTATGGCTACACCTTC. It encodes CASSPHPGYRTPGVYYGYTF.

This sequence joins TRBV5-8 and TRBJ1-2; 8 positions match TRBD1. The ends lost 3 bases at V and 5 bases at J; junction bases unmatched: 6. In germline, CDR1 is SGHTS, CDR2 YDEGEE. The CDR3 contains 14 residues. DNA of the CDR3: TGTGCCAGCAGCTCCTACAGGGGGGGATATGGCTACACCTTC. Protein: CASSSYRGGYGYTF.

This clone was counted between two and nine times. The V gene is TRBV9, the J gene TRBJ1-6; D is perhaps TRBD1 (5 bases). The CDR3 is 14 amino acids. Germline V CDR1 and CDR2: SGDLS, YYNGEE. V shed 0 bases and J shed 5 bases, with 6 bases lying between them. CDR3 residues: CASSVGQNNSPLHF. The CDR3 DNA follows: TGTGCCAGCAGCGTAGGACAGAATAATTCACCCCTCCACTTT.

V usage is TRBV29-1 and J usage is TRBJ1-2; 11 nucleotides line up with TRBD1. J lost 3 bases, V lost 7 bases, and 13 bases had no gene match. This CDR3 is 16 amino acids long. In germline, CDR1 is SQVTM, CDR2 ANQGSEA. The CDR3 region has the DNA TGCAGCGCAAGAGCCCTGGGACAGGGGGGACACTATGGCTACACCTTC. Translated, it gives CSARALGQGGHYGYTF.

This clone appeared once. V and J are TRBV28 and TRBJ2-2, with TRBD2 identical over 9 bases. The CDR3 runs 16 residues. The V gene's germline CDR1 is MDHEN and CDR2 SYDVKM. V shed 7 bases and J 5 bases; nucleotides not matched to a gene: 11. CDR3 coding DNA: TGTGCCAGCAAGAATAGCGGGAGTGGGGAAACCGGGGAGCTGTTTTTT. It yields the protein CASKNSGSGETGELFF.

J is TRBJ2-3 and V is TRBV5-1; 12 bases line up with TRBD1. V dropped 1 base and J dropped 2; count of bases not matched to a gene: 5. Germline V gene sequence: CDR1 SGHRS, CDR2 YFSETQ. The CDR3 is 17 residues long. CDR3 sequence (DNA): TGCGCCAGCAGCTTGTTGGGACAGGGGGCTTTCACAGATACGCAGTATTTT. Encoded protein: CASSLLGQGAFTDTQYF.

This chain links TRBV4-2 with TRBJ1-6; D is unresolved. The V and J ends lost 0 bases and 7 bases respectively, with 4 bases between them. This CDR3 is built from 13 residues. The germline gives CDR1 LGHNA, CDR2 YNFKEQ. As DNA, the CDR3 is TGTGCCAGCAGCCAAGATCAGAATTCACCCCTCCACTTT. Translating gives CASSQDQNSPLHF.

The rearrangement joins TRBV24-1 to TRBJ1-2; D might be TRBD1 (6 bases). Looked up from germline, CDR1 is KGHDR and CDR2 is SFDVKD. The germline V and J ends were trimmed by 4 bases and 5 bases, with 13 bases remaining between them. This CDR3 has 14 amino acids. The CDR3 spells CATSEYGQSYGYTF. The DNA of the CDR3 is TGTGCCACCAGTGAGTACGGACAGTCGTATGGCTACACCTTC.

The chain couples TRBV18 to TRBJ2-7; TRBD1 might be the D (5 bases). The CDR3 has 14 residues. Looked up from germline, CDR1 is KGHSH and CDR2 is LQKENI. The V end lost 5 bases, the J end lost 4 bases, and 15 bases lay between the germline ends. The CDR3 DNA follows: TGTGCCAGCTCATCCTCGGACACGCTATACGAGCAGTACTTC. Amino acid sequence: CASSSSDTLYEQYF.

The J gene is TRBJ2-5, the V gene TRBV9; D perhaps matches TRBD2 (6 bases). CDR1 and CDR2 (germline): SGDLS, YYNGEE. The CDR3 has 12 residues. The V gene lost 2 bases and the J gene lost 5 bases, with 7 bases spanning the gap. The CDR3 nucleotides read TGTGCCAGCAGCGTTAGCGGTGAGACCCAGTACTTC. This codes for CASSVSGETQYF.

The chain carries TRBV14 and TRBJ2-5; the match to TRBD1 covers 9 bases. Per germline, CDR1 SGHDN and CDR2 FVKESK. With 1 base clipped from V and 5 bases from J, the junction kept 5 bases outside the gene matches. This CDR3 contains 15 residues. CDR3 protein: CASSQGTGGVETQYF. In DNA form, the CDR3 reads TGTGCCAGCAGCCAAGGCACAGGGGGCGTGGAGACCCAGTACTTC.

The CDR3 loop reads CASSYAGQGVYGYTF. The CDR3 coding sequence is TGTGCCAGCAGTTACGCGGGACAGGGCGTCTATGGCTACACCTTC. The chain uses TRBV27 and TRBJ1-2; 9 positions agree with TRBD1. This CDR3 has 15 amino acids. J lost 4 bases, V lost 4 bases, and 7 bases had no gene match. Per the germline V gene, CDR1 is MNHEY and CDR2 is SMNVEV (reference sequence).

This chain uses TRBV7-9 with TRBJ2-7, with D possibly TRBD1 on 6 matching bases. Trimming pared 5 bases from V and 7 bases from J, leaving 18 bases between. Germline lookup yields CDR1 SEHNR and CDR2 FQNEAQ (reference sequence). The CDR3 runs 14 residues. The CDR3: CASSRRDTLKEQYF. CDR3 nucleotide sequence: TGTGCCAGCAGCCGTCGGGACACCCTTAAAGAGCAGTACTTC.

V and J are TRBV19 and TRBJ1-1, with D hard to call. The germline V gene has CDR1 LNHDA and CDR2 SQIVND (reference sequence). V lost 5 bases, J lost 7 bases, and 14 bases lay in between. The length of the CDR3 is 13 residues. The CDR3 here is CASSRMDGVEAFF. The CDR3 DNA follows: TGTGCCAGTAGTCGGATGGACGGGGTTGAAGCTTTCTTT.

The CDR3 DNA reads TGTGCCAGCAGCGTCGTGCTAGCGGGGGGGACAGATACGCAGTATTTT. Protein: CASSVVLAGGTDTQYF. This sequence joins TRBV9 and TRBJ2-3; 12 nucleotides line up with TRBD2. The CDR3 extends over 16 amino acids. V lost 2 bases, J lost 3 bases, and 4 bases stayed unmatched. From germline, CDR1 is SGDLS and CDR2 YYNGEE. The entire variable domain, with the rest obtained from reference TRBV9 and TRBJ2-3, is as follows: DSGVTQTPKHLITATGQRVTLRCSPRSGDLSVYWYQQSLDQGLQFLIQYYNGEERAKGNILERFSAQQFPDLHSELNLSSLELGDSALYFCASSVVLAGGTDTQYFGPGTRLTVL.

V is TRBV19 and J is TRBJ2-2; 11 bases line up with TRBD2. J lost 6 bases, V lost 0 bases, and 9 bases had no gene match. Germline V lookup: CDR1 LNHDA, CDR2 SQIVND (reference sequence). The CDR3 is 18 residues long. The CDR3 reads CASSIDPPSGGTPGELFF. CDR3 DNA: TGTGCCAGTAGTATAGATCCTCCTAGCGGGGGGACTCCCGGGGAGCTGTTTTTT.